Presented here are 27 T cell receptor beta chains from one specimen sequenced in a study of T cell repertoires in cytomegalovirus infection. For these receptors, no antigen is known. TCRdb re-derived calls from the reads in MiXCR, one entry per CDR3 protein. Of about 310,000 distinct CDR3 sequences listed, around 25% are singletons. The specimen was cultured PBMCs, collected from culture after CMV antigen stimulation. The receptors stem from a human donor in good health (CMV status not recorded). Some clones in this sample may be carry-over from other donors' samples.

The chain uses TRBV6-1 and TRBJ1-1; the D is unclear. The CDR3 totals 15 residues. V lost 0 bases and J 7 bases, leaving 15 bases between the germline ends. Germline V gene sequence: CDR1 MNHNS, CDR2 SASEGT. The CDR3 bases are TGTGCCAGCAGTGAAGCCGGTTTAGTTGGGGTTGAAGCTTTCTTT. Protein sequence: CASSEAGLVGVEAFF.

The rearrangement uses TRBV4-3 and TRBJ2-3, with 11 bases matching TRBD2. The CDR3 totals 16 residues. The germline gives CDR1 LGHNA, CDR2 YSLEER. The V gene end was trimmed by 5 bases and the J gene end by 1 base; junction bases not matched to a gene: 5. CDR3 sequence (DNA): TGCGCCAGCAGCTGGGGACTAGCGGATGGCACAGATACGCAGTATTTT. It yields the protein CASSWGLADGTDTQYF.

This rearrangement joins TRBV7-9 to TRBJ2-7; D gene unclear. The V gene's germline CDR1 is SEHNR and CDR2 FQNEAQ (reference sequence). The length of the CDR3 is 14 residues. Trimming stripped 6 bases from V and 3 bases from J, with 15 bases between. As DNA, the CDR3 is TGTGCCAGCAGTCTCAGACACCCATACTACGAGCAGTACTTC. It encodes CASSLRHPYYEQYF.

V and J are TRBV18 and TRBJ1-5; no clear D. The CDR3 sequence is 14 residues long. Germline-derived CDR1 and CDR2 are KGHSH and LQKENI. V was shortened by 3 bases and J by 3 bases, with 9 bases between the two germline ends. CDR3 sequence reads: CASSPDGDNQPQHF. The CDR3 DNA sequence: TGTGCCAGCTCACCTGACGGAGACAATCAGCCCCAGCATTTT. The variable domain in full, with the rest retrieved from reference TRBV18 and TRBJ1-5, is NAGVMQNPRHLVRRRGQEARLRCSPMKGHSHVYWYRQLPEEGLKFMVYLQKENIIDESGMPKERFSAEFPKEGPSILRIQQVVRGDSAAYFCASSPDGDNQPQHFGDGTRLSIL.

The chain joins TRBV19 to TRBJ1-1, with TRBD1 matching 9 bases. Germline assignment: CDR1 LNHDA and CDR2 SQIVND (reference sequence). The CDR3 loop spans 18 amino acids. The junction had 17 bases not matched to a gene; V was cut back by 4 bases and J by 5 bases. For the CDR3, the DNA is TGTGCCAGTAGTACGCTAAAACAGGGGGCGCAAAGTAGGACTGAAGCTTTCTTT. Its translation: CASSTLKQGAQSRTEAFF.

As concerns this clonotype: One end of the junction varies from germline; a read error may be responsible. The rearrangement joins TRBV7-6 to TRBJ2-3; no reliable D call. CDR1 is SGHVS, CDR2 FNYEAQ, per germline. CDR3 length: 15 residues. CDR3 DNA sequence: TGTACCAGCAGCTTAGACCCCCGGAGCACAGATACGCAGTATTTT. It yields the protein CTSSLDPRSTDTQYF.

The chain couples TRBV11-2 to TRBJ2-4; 13 nucleotides agree with TRBD2. CDR3 length equals 15 residues. Losses at the gene ends were 1 base for V and 8 bases for J; bases not matched to a gene: 2. Germline V lookup: CDR1 SGHAT, CDR2 FQNNGV. CDR3 loop: CASSLGLAGGHIQYF. CDR3 DNA: TGTGCCAGCAGCTTAGGACTAGCGGGAGGACACATTCAGTACTTC.

This clonotype occurred many times. V usage is TRBV12-3 or TRBV12-4 and J usage is TRBJ1-1, with D perhaps TRBD1 (5 bases). V lost 2 bases, J lost 8 bases, and 15 bases lay in between. The CDR3 contains 14 residues. The CDR3 coding sequence is TGTGCCAGCAGTTTAACCGGGGGGGAAAACGAAGCTTTCTTT. Protein: CASSLTGGENEAFF.

This clonotype has more than one count but fewer than ten. This chain links TRBV12-3 or TRBV12-4 with TRBJ1-2; no clear D. Trimming took 5 bases from V and 4 from J, leaving 11 bases between them. The CDR3 runs to 13 residues. This CDR3 reads CASSPDFAYGYTF. The CDR3 nucleotides are TGTGCCAGCAGTCCCGATTTCGCCTATGGCTACACCTTC.

This clonotype has just a few counts. The J gene is TRBJ2-1, the V gene TRBV6-2 or TRBV6-3; D is perhaps TRBD2 (6 bases). V lost 10 bases to trimming and J lost 6 bases, with 19 bases between them. The CDR3 has 14 amino acids. Germline V gene sequence: CDR1 MNHEY, CDR2 SVGEGT. The CDR3 DNA follows: TGTGCCACCAAGGACGGGACTCCCGTCAATGAGCAGTTCTTC. Its protein is CATKDGTPVNEQFF.

This clonotype has just one count. V is TRBV7-2 and J is TRBJ2-7, with no clear D. V was clipped by 4 bases and J by 5 bases, with 18 bases between them. Germline lookup yields CDR1 SGHTA and CDR2 FQGNSA. CDR3 length: 15 amino acids. CDR3 sequence reads: CASSSGVGQQHEQYF. In DNA form, the CDR3 reads TGTGCCAGCAGCTCAGGAGTTGGGCAACAGCACGAGCAGTACTTC.

Many counts were recorded for this clonotype. V and J are TRBV7-2 and TRBJ1-3, with D unclear. Germline values: CDR1 SGHTA, CDR2 FQGNSA. The CDR3 has 14 residues. The ends were cut back, 6 bases at V and 4 bases at J, with 13 bases in the middle. In DNA, the CDR3 is TGTGCCAGCAGTCCCCTGGCCCTAGGAAACACCATATATTTT. Amino acids: CASSPLALGNTIYF.

This clonotype is a singleton in its sample. This chain uses TRBV23-1 with TRBJ1-5; TRBD1 matches at 8 bases. TRBV23-1 is an open reading frame, and its role is uncertain. With 4 bases clipped from V and 7 bases from J, the junction kept 12 bases outside the gene matches. This CDR3 region has 16 residues. The CDR3 coding sequence is TGCGCCAGCAGTCGACCCGGGACAGGCAAAAGACAGCCCCAGCATTTT. This gives the protein CASSRPGTGKRQPQHF.

There are many counts of this clonotype. The V call is TRBV6-2 or TRBV6-3, the J call TRBJ2-6; 7 nucleotides line up with TRBD1. Germline CDR1 MNHEY, CDR2 SVGEGT. The CDR3 totals 16 residues. The trim removed 4 bases at V and 4 bases at J, leaving 7 bases unmatched. CDR3 DNA: TGTGCCAGCAGTTCTAGACAGGGACCCGGGGCCAACGTCCTGACTTTC. Translation gives CASSSRQGPGANVLTF.

This sequence joins TRBV25-1 and TRBJ2-6; the match to TRBD2 covers 8 bases. Germline lookup yields CDR1 MGHDK and CDR2 SYGVNS. The V segment lost 5 bases and the J segment 1 base; nucleotides outside the gene matches: 22. The CDR3 spans 22 residues. In nucleotides, the CDR3 is TGTGCCAGCAGTCCAGGAGGAATGGTATTAGCGGGACAAATGTCTGGGGCCAACGTCCTGACTTTC. It codes for CASSPGGMVLAGQMSGANVLTF. Full variable domain (rest looked up from reference TRBV25-1 and TRBJ2-6): EADIYQTPRYLVIGTGKKITLECSQTMGHDKMYWYQQDPGMELHLIHYSYGVNSTEKGDLSSESTVSRIRTEHFPLTLESARPSHTSQYLCASSPGGMVLAGQMSGANVLTFGAGSRLTVL.

Only a few counts were recorded for this clonotype. The gene calls are TRBV29-1 and TRBJ2-7; 9 bases line up with TRBD1. CDR1 is SQVTM, CDR2 ANQGSEA, per germline. The CDR3 consists of 12 residues. Trimming cost V 6 bases and J 4 bases; bases outside gene matches: 4. This chain's CDR3 is CSVLGQGYEQYF. Written as DNA, the CDR3 is TGCAGCGTCCTGGGACAGGGTTACGAGCAGTACTTC.

The chain links TRBV6-2 or TRBV6-3 to TRBJ2-3; 11 nucleotides agree with TRBD2. The CDR3 runs 17 residues. Germline loops: CDR1 MNHEY, CDR2 SVGEGT. V shed 2 bases, J shed 4 bases, and the junction held 8 bases outside the gene matches. DNA of the CDR3: TGTGCCAGCAGTTACACCCTAGCGGGAGGTCGGGCAGATACGCAGTATTTT. This encodes CASSYTLAGGRADTQYF.

This clonotype was picked up many times. As DNA, the CDR3 is TGTGCCAGCAGCTTGGATGGGATTCTTGAGCAGTTCTTC. As protein: CASSLDGILEQFF. This chain connects TRBV5-4 to TRBJ2-1, with unresolved D. The germline V and J ends were trimmed by 0 bases and 9 bases, with 10 bases remaining between them. The CDR3 is 13 amino acids. Germline V gene lookup returns CDR1 SGHNT and CDR2 YYREEE (reference sequence).

The chain combines TRBV12-3 or TRBV12-4 with TRBJ2-1, with D perhaps TRBD2 (6 bases). The CDR3 covers 16 residues. Trimming removed 4 bases at V and 2 bases at J, with 15 bases between. CDR3 DNA: TGTGCCAGCAGTTCCGTAGCGGAGAGTCCCTACAATGAGCAGTTCTTC. Translating it yields CASSSVAESPYNEQFF.

This clonotype occurred a few times. The V call is TRBV6-1, the J call TRBJ2-5; TRBD2 is a possible D gene (7 bases). Trimming left V 8 bases short and J 4 bases short, with 23 bases between. Germline V lookup: CDR1 MNHNS, CDR2 SASEGT. CDR3 length: 16 residues. The CDR3 region has the DNA TGTGCCAGCTCGAGGGGGGGGGTCACCGTGGGAGAGACCCAGTACTTC. Its protein is CASSRGGVTVGETQYF.

The chain employs TRBV25-1 and TRBJ1-6; D is unresolved. V gave up 7 bases and J gave up 4 bases, with 14 bases separating them. The CDR3 totals 15 residues. Germline lookup yields CDR1 MGHDK and CDR2 SYGVNS. CDR3 coding DNA: TGTGCCAGCACCCTATCAGAGGGTTATAATTCACCCCTCCACTTT. Encoded protein: CASTLSEGYNSPLHF.

This chain joins TRBV7-2 and TRBJ2-3; 9 bases agree with TRBD2. The V segment lost 1 base and the J segment 1 base; nucleotides outside the gene matches: 6. Germline V lookup: CDR1 SGHTA, CDR2 FQGNSA. The CDR3 length is 17 residues. The CDR3, as DNA: TGTGCCAGCAGCTTAGTTCCCCGCGGGAGGGGCACAGATACGCAGTATTTT. This encodes CASSLVPRGRGTDTQYF.

This rearrangement joins TRBV7-2 to TRBJ2-7; possible D gene TRBD2, 5 bases. The CDR3 is made up of 14 amino acids. Germline V gene data show CDR1 as SGHTA and CDR2 as FQGNSA. V gave up 3 bases and J gave up 3 bases, with 12 bases separating them. CDR3 in amino acids: CASSFYLGDYEQYV. CDR3 DNA sequence: TGTGCCAGCAGCTTTTACCTCGGGGACTACGAGCAGTACGTC.

This clonotype was observed a few times. The chain combines TRBV19 with TRBJ1-5, with 7 bases aligning to TRBD1. The germline V gene encodes CDR1 LNHDA and CDR2 SQIVND (reference sequence). CDR3 length: 15 amino acids. With V trimmed by 3 bases and J by 4 bases, 6 bases remained unmatched. In DNA, the CDR3 is TGTGCCAGTAGTATCAAAGGGACAGTAAATCAGCCCCAGCATTTT. It yields the protein CASSIKGTVNQPQHF.

This clonotype was recorded a few times. The gene calls are TRBV10-3 and TRBJ2-1, with 10 bases that match TRBD2. The CDR3 consists of 15 residues. V shed 3 bases, J shed 8 bases, and the junction held 7 bases outside the gene matches. CDR1 ENHRY and CDR2 SYGVKD come from the germline V gene. CDR3 bases: TGTGCCATCAGTGAACTACTAGCGGGATCCGATGAGCAGTTCTTC. Protein product: CAISELLAGSDEQFF.

This clonotype was seen at least ten times. The chain combines TRBV11-3 with TRBJ1-3, with no clear D. Trimming took 5 bases from V and 6 from J, leaving 11 bases between them. CDR3 length: 13 amino acids. Germline values: CDR1 SGHNT, CDR2 YENEEA. DNA for the CDR3: TGTGCCAGCAGCCCTCATTCGTTAAACACCATATATTTT. Amino acid sequence: CASSPHSLNTIYF.

The rearrangement uses TRBV19 and TRBJ2-3; D not certain. Germline loops: CDR1 LNHDA, CDR2 SQIVND (reference sequence). The CDR3 has 12 residues. Trimming took off 3 bases at V and 6 bases at J, with 7 bases between the two ends. This CDR3 is CASSMQGDTQYF. In DNA form, the CDR3 reads TGTGCCAGTAGTATGCAAGGGGATACGCAGTATTTT.